This T cell receptor beta chain was retrieved from a study of response to subunit inactivated influenza vaccine. CDR3 length equals 15 residues. CDR1 is SGHKS, CDR2 YYEKEE, per germline (reference sequence). Trimming removed 0 bases at V and 3 bases at J, with 13 bases between. This clonotype turned up a few times. Its antigen is unidentified. Whole-study findings and limits: Authors proposed each seasonal influenza vaccination draws in few new T cells.

TCRdb fed the RT-PCR reads into MiXCR, producing one record per CDR3 protein. The top ten hold around 7.6% of the sample, which has roughly 670,000 distinct CDR3 sequences, 14% seen once. The chain couples TRBV5-5 to TRBJ2-7; D possibly corresponds to TRBD2 (6 bases). The source was PBMCs from blood, collected around 14 days before vaccination. This receptor was obtained from a man in his fifties or sixties who received an inactivated influenza vaccine. CDR3 region: CASSLGPGTYYEQYF. The CDR3 DNA sequence: TGTGCCAGCAGCTTGGGACCAGGGACTTACTACGAGCAGTACTTC.